The clone carrying this TCR beta chain has a count of ten or more. The junction shows a germline mismatch at one end, possibly a read error. From roughly 400 ng of RNA, a library with molecular barcoded alpha/delta and beta/gamma adaptors was made. From the reads, TCRdb called clonotypes with MiXCR, one entry per CDR3 protein. The sample lists approximately 65,000 distinct CDR3 sequences; approximately 15% were seen once. This record belongs to a study of read filtering for tumor transcriptome and immune sequencing. Study-wide context: Patients were some 16 male and 11 to 15 female, mean age about 65 years, range about 47 to 80. Whole-transcriptome libraries were prepared after DNase treatment.

The sample comprised a population of CD138-negative cells sorted from bone marrow. This receptor was identified in a donor over 35 with multiple myeloma.

CDR3 region: CASSLEVSGTYNEQSF. The CDR3 coding sequence is TGCGCCAGCAGCTTGGAAGTTAGCGGGACCTACAATGAGCAGTCCTTC. The V and J genes are TRBV5-1 and TRBJ2-1; the match to TRBD2 covers 8 bases. The CDR3 is 16 amino acids. CDR1 is SGHRS and CDR2 is YFSETQ in the germline V gene.